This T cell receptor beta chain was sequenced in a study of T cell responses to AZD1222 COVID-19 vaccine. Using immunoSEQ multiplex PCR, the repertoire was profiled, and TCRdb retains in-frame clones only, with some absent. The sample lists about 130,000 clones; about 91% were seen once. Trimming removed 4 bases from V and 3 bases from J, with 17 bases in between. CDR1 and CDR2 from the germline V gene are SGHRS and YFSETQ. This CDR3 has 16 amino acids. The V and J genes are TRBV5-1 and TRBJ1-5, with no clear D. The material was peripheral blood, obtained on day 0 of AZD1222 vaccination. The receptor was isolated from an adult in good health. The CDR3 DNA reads TGCGCCAGCAGCCTCTTTCCTTTAAGGTTCAATCAGCCCCAGCATTTT. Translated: CASSLFPLRFNQPQHF.